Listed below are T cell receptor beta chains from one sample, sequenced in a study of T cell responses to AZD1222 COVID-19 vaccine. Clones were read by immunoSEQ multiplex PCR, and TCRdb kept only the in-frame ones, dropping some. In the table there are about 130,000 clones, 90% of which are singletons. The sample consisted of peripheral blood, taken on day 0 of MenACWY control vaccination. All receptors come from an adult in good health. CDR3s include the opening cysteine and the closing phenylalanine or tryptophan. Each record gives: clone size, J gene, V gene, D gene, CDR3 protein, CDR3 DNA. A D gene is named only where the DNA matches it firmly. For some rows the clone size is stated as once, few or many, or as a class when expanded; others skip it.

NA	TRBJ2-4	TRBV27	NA	CASRAGAKNIQYF	TGTGCCAGCAGAGCCGGGGCCAAAAACATTCAGTACTTC
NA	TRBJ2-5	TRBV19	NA	CASTEQEGETQYF	TGTGCCAGTACGGAACAGGAAGGGGAGACCCAGTACTTC
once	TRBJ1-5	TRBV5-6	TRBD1	CASSLYYTGTGGTPQHF	TGTGCCAGCAGCTTGTATTATACCGGGACAGGGGGCACGCCCCAGCATTTT
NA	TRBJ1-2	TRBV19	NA	CASSIVDRLNYGYTF	TGTGCCAGTAGTATAGTAGACAGGTTAAACTATGGCTACACCTTC
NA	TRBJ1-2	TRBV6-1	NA	CASSEAWEQSHPYGYTF	TGTGCCAGCAGTGAAGCGTGGGAGCAGTCACACCCCTATGGCTACACCTTC
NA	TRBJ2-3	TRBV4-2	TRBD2	CASSKELAGGTDTQYF	TGTGCCAGCAGCAAGGAACTAGCGGGTGGGACAGATACGCAGTATTTT
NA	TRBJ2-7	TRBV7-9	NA	CASSLSLAPEQYF	TGTGCCAGCAGCTTGTCACTAGCTCCCGAGCAGTACTTC
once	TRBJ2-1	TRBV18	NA	CASSPAWTHLVDEQFF	TGTGCCAGCTCACCCGCCTGGACCCATCTAGTGGATGAGCAGTTCTTC
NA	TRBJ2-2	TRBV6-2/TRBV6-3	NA	CASSQGGDAGELFF	TGTGCCAGCAGCCAGGGTGGAGATGCCGGGGAGCTGTTTTTT
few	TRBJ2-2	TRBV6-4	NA	CASSDTNTGELFF	TGTGCCAGCAGTGACACAAACACCGGGGAGCTGTTTTTT
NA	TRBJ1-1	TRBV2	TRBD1	CASSAGQRNTEAFF	TGTGCCAGCAGTGCGGGACAGAGGAACACTGAAGCTTTCTTT
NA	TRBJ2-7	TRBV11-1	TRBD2	CASSSIAGGDYEQYF	TGTGCCAGCAGCTCAATAGCGGGAGGGGACTACGAGCAGTACTTC
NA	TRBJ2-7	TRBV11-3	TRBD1	CASSRGGAAEQYF	TGTGCCAGCAGCCGAGGGGGCGCAGCCGAGCAGTACTTC
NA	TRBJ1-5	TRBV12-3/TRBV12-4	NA	CASSLNNQPQHF	TGTGCCAGCAGTTTAAACAATCAGCCCCAGCATTTT
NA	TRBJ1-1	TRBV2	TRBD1	CASSEAYRGNTEAFF	TGTGCCAGCAGTGAAGCGTACAGGGGGAACACTGAAGCTTTCTTT
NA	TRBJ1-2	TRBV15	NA	CATTLKDGNGYTF	TGTGCCACCACCTTAAAGGACGGAAATGGCTACACCTTC
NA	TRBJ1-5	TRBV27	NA	CASSLMSQGNQPQHF	TGTGCCAGCAGTTTAATGTCCCAAGGCAATCAGCCCCAGCATTTT
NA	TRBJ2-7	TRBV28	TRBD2	CASRSLAGGGYEQYF	TGTGCCAGCAGATCGCTAGCGGGGGGCGGCTACGAGCAGTACTTC
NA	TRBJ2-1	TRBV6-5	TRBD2	CASKGLAGGINEQFF	TGTGCCAGCAAGGGACTAGCGGGGGGAATAAATGAGCAGTTCTTC